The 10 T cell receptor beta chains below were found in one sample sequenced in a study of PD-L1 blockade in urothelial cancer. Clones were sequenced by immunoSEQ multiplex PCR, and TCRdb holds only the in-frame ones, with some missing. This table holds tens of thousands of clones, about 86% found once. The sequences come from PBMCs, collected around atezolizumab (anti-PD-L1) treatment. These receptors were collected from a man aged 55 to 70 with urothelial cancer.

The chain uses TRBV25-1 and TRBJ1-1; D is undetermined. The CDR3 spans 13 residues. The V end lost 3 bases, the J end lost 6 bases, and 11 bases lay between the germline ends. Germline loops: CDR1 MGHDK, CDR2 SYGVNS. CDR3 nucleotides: TGTGCCAGCAGTGATCGGTTAGTGGCTGAAGCTTTCTTT. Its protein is CASSDRLVAEAFF. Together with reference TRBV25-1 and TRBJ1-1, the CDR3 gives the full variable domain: EADIYQTPRYLVIGTGKKITLECSQTMGHDKMYWYQQDPGMELHLIHYSYGVNSTEKGDLSSESTVSRIRTEHFPLTLESARPSHTSQYLCASSDRLVAEAFFGQGTRLTVV.

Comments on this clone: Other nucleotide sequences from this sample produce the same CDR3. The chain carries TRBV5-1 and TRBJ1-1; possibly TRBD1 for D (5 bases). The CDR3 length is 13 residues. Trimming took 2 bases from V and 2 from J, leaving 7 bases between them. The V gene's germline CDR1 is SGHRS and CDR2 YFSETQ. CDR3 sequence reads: CASSLQENTEAFF. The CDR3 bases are TGCGCCAGCAGCTTACAGGAAAACACTGAAGCTTTCTTT. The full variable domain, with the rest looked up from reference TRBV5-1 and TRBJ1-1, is KAGVTQTPRYLIKTRGQQVTLSCSPISGHRSVSWYQQTPGQGLQFLFEYFSETQRNKGNFPGRFSGRQFSNSRSEMNVSTLELGDSALYLCASSLQENTEAFFGQGTRLTVV.

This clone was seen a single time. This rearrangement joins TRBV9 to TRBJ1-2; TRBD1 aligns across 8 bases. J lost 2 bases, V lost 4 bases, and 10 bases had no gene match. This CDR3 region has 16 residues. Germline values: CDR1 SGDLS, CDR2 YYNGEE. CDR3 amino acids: CASSPKMGQANYGYTF. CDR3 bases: TGTGCCAGCAGCCCTAAAATGGGACAGGCGAACTATGGCTACACCTTC.

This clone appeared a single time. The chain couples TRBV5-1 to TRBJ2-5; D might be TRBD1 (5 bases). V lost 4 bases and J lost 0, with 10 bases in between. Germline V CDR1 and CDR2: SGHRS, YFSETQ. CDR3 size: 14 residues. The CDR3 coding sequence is TGCGCCAGCAGCATCATGACAGACCAAGAGACCCAGTACTTC. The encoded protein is CASSIMTDQETQYF.

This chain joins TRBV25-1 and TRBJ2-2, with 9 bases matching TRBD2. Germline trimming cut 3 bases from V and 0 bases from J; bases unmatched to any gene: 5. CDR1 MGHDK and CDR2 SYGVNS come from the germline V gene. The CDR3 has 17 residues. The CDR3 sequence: CASSDQTSGANTGELFF. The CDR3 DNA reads TGTGCCAGCAGTGACCAGACTAGCGGTGCGAACACCGGGGAGCTGTTTTTT. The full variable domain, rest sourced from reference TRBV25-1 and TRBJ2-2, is EADIYQTPRYLVIGTGKKITLECSQTMGHDKMYWYQQDPGMELHLIHYSYGVNSTEKGDLSSESTVSRIRTEHFPLTLESARPSHTSQYLCASSDQTSGANTGELFFGEGSRLTVL.

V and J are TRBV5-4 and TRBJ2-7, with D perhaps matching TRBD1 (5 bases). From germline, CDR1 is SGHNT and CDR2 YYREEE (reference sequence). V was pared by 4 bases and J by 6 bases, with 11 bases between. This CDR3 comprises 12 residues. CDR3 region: CASSGDSLEQYF. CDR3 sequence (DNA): TGTGCCAGCAGCGGCGACAGTCTCGAGCAGTACTTC.

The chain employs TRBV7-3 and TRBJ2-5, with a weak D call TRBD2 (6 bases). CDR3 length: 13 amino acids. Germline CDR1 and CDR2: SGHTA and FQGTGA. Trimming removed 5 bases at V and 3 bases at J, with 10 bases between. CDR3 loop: CASSIPGEETQYF. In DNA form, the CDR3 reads TGTGCCAGCAGCATCCCGGGGGAAGAGACCCAGTACTTC. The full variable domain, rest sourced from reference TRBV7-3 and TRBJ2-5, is GAGVSQTPSNKVTEKGKYVELRCDPISGHTALYWYRQSLGQGPEFLIYFQGTGAADDSGLPNDRFFAVRPEGSVSTLKIQRTERGDSAVYLCASSIPGEETQYFGPGTRLLVL.

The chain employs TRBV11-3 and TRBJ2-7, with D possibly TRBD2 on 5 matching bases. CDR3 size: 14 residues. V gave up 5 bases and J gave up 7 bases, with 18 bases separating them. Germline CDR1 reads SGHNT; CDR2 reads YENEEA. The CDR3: CASSPSRGGGEQYF. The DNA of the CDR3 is TGTGCCAGCAGCCCTAGCCGAGGTGGTGGTGAGCAGTACTTC.

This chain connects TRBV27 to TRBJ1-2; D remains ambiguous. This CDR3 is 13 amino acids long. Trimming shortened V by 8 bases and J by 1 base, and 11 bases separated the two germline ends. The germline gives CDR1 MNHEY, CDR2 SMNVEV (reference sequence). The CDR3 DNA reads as TGTGCCAGCGGCCCGGGGAGTAACTATGGCTACACCTTC. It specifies CASGPGSNYGYTF.

The CDR3 loop is CASSQSLTRGNTIYF. The CDR3 nucleotides are TGCGCCAGCAGCCAGTCACTCACCCGGGGAAACACCATATATTTT. The chain uses TRBV4-3 and TRBJ1-3; no firm D call. The CDR3 has 15 residues. The ends were cut back, 3 bases at V and 4 bases at J, with 13 bases in the middle. Looked up from germline, CDR1 is LGHNA and CDR2 is YSLEER.